A single sample is the source of the 12 T cell receptor beta chains below, sequenced in a study of cytomegalovirus exposure and HLA in healthy donors. The PCR had 60 Vbeta and 13 Jbeta primers. Data came from immunoSEQ multiplex PCR; TCRdb stores just in-frame clones and leaves some out. The sample has about 150,000 clones, around 79% seen once. Sequenced sample: PBMCs. The receptors were gathered from a male donor in good health and CMV-seronegative.

The chain links TRBV11-2 to TRBJ1-1; D not certain. CDR1 SGHAT and CDR2 FQNNGV come from the germline V gene. V was cut by 6 bases and J by 7 bases, with 15 bases left in between. The CDR3 extends over 13 amino acids. The CDR3 DNA is TGTGCCAGCAGTCGGGAGTTGGGCGGTGAAGCTTTCTTT. Its translation: CASSRELGGEAFF.

The chain couples TRBV5-6 to TRBJ2-2, with 7 bases fitting TRBD1. The CDR3 extends over 16 amino acids. V lost 5 bases and J lost 4; bases outside the gene matches: 11. Germline assignment: CDR1 SGHDT and CDR2 YYEEEE. CDR3 sequence reads: CASRTTGVEVTGELFF. CDR3 coding DNA: TGTGCCAGCAGAACCACAGGGGTAGAGGTCACCGGGGAGCTGTTTTTT.

This chain links TRBV7-8 with TRBJ2-2; D might be TRBD1 (6 bases). The V end was cut by 5 bases, the J end by 0 bases, with 10 bases between. Per germline, CDR1 SGHVS and CDR2 FQNEAQ. The length of the CDR3 is 15 residues. DNA of the CDR3: TGTGCCAGCAGCAATCGGACAGCGAACACCGGGGAGCTGTTTTTT. As protein: CASSNRTANTGELFF.

The chain recombines TRBV11-2 with TRBJ1-6; no clear D. Germline values: CDR1 SGHAT, CDR2 FQNNGV. CDR3 length: 15 amino acids. Between the trimmed V and J ends, which lost 1 base and 0 bases, there was a span of 4 bases. This CDR3 reads CASSLGGSYNSPLHF. The DNA for the CDR3 is TGTGCCAGCAGCTTAGGCGGCTCCTATAATTCACCCCTCCACTTT.

V gene TRBV4-1 combines with J gene TRBJ2-1, with 11 bases aligning to TRBD2. The CDR3 covers 17 residues. CDR1 and CDR2 from the germline V gene are MGHRA and YSYEKL. The J segment lost 5 bases and the V segment lost 0 bases, leaving 6 bases of the junction unmatched. CDR3 DNA sequence: TGCGCCAGCAGCCAAGACCAGACTAGCGGGGTAAACAATGAGCAGTTCTTC. Encoded protein: CASSQDQTSGVNNEQFF.

This clone occurred a few times. V usage is TRBV7-2 and J usage is TRBJ1-2; possible D gene TRBD1, 5 bases. Looked up from germline, CDR1 is SGHTA and CDR2 is FQGNSA. The CDR3 runs 15 residues. Trimming shortened V by 4 bases and J by 5 bases, and 17 bases separated the two germline ends. CDR3 amino acids: CASSSPPGLGYGYTF. The CDR3 region has the DNA TGTGCCAGCAGCTCCCCCCCAGGGCTGGGATATGGCTACACCTTC.

The chain has TRBV2 and TRBJ1-1; 7 nucleotides line up with TRBD1. The trim removed 7 bases at V and 1 base at J, leaving 12 bases unmatched. The CDR3 extends over 16 amino acids. Germline assignment: CDR1 SNHLY and CDR2 FYNNEI. In nucleotides, the CDR3 is TGTGCCAGCACGGAATACCCCCGGACAGGGAACACTGAAGCTTTCTTT. Its protein product is CASTEYPRTGNTEAFF. Looking up the rest from reference TRBV2 and TRBJ1-1 gives the full variable domain: EPEVTQTPSHQVTQMGQEVILRCVPISNHLYFYWYRQILGQKVEFLVSFYNNEISEKSEIFDDQFSVERPDGSNFTLKIRSTKLEDSAMYFCASTEYPRTGNTEAFFGQGTRLTVV.

The CDR3 sequence is CASRGTSGYNEQFF. The DNA of the CDR3 is TGTGCCAGCAGAGGGACTAGCGGCTACAATGAGCAGTTCTTC. The chain links TRBV2 to TRBJ2-1; 11 nucleotides line up with TRBD2. Germline CDR1 reads SNHLY; CDR2 reads FYNNEI. The V and J ends lost 6 bases and 3 bases, in that order; junction bases with no gene match: 1. The CDR3 is 14 residues long.

J is TRBJ2-3 and V is TRBV2; TRBD2 matches at 16 bases. V dropped 5 bases and J dropped 5; count of bases not matched to a gene: 4. CDR3 length equals 16 residues. Germline CDR1 and CDR2: SNHLY and FYNNEI. CDR3 amino acids: CASSMGLAGGQDTQYF. For the CDR3, the DNA is TGTGCCAGCAGTATGGGACTAGCGGGGGGGCAAGATACGCAGTATTTT.

A few counts support this clone. V and J are TRBV7-9 and TRBJ1-2; 9 nucleotides match TRBD1. CDR3 size: 15 residues. Germline V lookup: CDR1 SEHNR, CDR2 FQNEAQ (reference sequence). Unmatched junction bases numbered 9, after V lost 4 bases and J lost 6 bases. CDR3 residues: CASSSWGTGINGYTF. For the CDR3, the DNA is TGTGCCAGCAGCTCTTGGGGGACAGGGATAAATGGCTACACCTTC.

This chain uses TRBV27 with TRBJ1-6; D unresolved. CDR1 is MNHEY and CDR2 is SMNVEV in the germline V gene (reference sequence). Trimming took 2 bases from V and 6 from J, leaving 8 bases between them. This CDR3 comprises 14 residues. The CDR3 here is CASSLRTSNSPLHF. The CDR3 DNA is TGTGCCAGCAGTTTAAGGACTTCTAATTCACCCCTCCACTTT.

J is TRBJ2-3 and V is TRBV25-1; D gene ambiguous. Trimming removed 4 bases at V and 2 bases at J, with 13 bases between. Per the germline V gene, CDR1 is MGHDK and CDR2 is SYGVNS. This CDR3 region has 15 residues. The CDR3 DNA reads TGTGCCAGCAGTGGGAACCGACAAAACACAGATACGCAGTATTTT. Its protein is CASSGNRQNTDTQYF.